The source of this T cell receptor beta chain is a study of beta chain features in type 1 diabetes. In the study overall: All of the samples together had some 110 million sorted cells examined. Whole-study results and caveats: Patients with Type 1 diabetes showed moderately but significantly shorter TCRB CDR3s in all four CD4+ subsets. A definitive answer on HLA type influencing TCRB rearrangement was not reached here. Type 1 diabetes patients showed fewer insertions and more deletions at VDJ junctions. PCR might favor shorter templates, but any such skew would affect patients and controls equally.

Worth noting for this clone: Its antigen is not identified.

The CDR3 is made up of 17 amino acids. V lost 2 bases and J lost 2, with 18 bases in between. Germline V gene sequence: CDR1 SSHAT, CDR2 FNYEAQ (reference sequence). Expressed TCRB transcripts were sequenced, since all the RNA that had been isolated was reverse transcribed. Here immunoSEQ multiplex PCR was the method, and the copy in TCRdb shows in-frame clones only, minus some. The table includes around 45,000 clones, around 45% detected once. The source material was stem cell memory CD4+ T cells from blood. The TCR sequence derives from a young man with type 1 diabetes. This chain uses TRBV7-7 with TRBJ2-5; a weak D match, TRBD1 (6 bases). This CDR3 reads CASSLSGTPSLQETQYF. The CDR3 region has the DNA TGTGCCAGCAGCTTATCCGGGACACCTAGCTTACAAGAGACCCAGTACTTC.